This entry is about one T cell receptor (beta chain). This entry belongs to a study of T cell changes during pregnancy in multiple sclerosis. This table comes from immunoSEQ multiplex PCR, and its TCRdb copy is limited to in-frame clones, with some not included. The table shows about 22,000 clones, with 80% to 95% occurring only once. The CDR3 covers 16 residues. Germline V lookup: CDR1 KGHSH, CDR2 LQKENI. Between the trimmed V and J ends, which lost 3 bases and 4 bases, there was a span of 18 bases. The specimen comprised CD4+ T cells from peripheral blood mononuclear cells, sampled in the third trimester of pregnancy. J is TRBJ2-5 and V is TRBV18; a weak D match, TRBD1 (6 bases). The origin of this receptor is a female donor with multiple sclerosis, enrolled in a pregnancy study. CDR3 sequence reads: CASSPQNYRDGETQYF. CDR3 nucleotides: TGTGCCAGCTCACCCCAAAACTACAGGGATGGAGAGACCCAGTACTTC.